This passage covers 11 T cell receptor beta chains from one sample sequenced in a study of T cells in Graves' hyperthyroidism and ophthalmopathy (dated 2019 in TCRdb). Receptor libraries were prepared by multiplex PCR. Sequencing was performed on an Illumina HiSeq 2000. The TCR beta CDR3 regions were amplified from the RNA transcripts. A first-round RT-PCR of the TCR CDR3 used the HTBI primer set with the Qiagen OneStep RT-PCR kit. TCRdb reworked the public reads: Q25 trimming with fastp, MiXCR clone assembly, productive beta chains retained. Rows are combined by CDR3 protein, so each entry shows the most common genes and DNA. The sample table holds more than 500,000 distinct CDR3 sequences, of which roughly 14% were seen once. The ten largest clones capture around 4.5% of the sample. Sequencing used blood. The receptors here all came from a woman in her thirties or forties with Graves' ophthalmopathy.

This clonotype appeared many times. This chain's CDR3 is CASSLSRGNTEAFF. CDR3 in DNA: TGTGCCAGCAGCTTGAGCAGGGGGAACACTGAAGCTTTCTTT. This chain joins TRBV27 and TRBJ1-1, with TRBD1 as a possible D gene (6 bases). The CDR3 consists of 14 residues. The germline V gene encodes CDR1 MNHEY and CDR2 SMNVEV (reference sequence). Trimming pared 6 bases from V and 1 base from J, leaving 12 bases between.

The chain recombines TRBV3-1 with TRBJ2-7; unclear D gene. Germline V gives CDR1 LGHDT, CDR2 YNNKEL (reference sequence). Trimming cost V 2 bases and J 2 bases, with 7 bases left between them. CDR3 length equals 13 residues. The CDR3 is CASSQRATYEQYF. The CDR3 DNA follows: TGTGCCAGCAGCCAAAGGGCGACCTACGAGCAGTACTTC.

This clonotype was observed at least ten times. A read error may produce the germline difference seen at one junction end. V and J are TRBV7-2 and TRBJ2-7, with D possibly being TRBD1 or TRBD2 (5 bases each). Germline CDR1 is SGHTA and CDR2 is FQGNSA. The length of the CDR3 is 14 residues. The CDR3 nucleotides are TGTGCCAGCCGCCTAGCAGGGATTTCCTGCGAGCAGTACTTC. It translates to CASRLAGISCEQYF. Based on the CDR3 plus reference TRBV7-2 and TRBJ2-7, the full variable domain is GAGVSQSPSNKVTEKGKDVELRCDPISGHTALYWYRQSLGQGLEFLIYFQGNSAPDKSGLPSDRFSAERTGGSVSTLTIQRTQQEDSAVYLCASRLAGISCEQYFGPGTRLTVT.

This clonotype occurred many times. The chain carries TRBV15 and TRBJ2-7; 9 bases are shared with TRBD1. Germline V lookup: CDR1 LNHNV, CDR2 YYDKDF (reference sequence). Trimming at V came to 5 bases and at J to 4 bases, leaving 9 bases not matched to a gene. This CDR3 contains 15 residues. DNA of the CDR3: TGTGCCACCAGCTCTGGGACAGGGAGGCAATACGAGCAGTACTTC. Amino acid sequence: CATSSGTGRQYEQYF.

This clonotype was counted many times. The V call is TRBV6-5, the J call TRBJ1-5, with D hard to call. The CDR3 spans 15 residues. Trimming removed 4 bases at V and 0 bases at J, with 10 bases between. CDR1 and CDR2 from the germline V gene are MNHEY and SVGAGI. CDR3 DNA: TGTGCCAGCAGTTGGGAGTTCCCTAGCAATCAGCCCCAGCATTTT. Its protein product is CASSWEFPSNQPQHF.

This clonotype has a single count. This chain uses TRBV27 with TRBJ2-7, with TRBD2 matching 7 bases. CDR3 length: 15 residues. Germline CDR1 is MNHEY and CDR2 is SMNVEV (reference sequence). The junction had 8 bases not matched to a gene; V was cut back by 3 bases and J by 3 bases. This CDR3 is CASSLKSLAGYEQYF. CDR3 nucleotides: TGTGCCAGCAGTTTGAAATCCTTAGCGGGCTACGAGCAGTACTTC.

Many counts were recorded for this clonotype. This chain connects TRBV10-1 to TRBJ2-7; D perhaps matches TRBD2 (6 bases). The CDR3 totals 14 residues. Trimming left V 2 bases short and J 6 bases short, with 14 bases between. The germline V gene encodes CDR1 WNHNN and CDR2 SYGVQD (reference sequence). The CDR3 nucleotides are TGCGCCAGCAGTGAGACCACGAATAGCGGCGAGCAGTACTTC. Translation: CASSETTNSGEQYF.

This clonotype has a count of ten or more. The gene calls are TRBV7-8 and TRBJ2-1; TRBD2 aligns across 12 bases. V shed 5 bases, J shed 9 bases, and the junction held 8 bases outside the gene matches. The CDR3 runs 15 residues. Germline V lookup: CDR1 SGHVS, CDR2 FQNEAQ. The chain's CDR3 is CASSPRLAGEVEQFF. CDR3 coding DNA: TGTGCCAGCAGCCCCCGACTAGCGGGAGAGGTTGAGCAGTTCTTC. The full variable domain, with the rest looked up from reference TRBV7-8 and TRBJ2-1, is GAGVSQSPRYKVAKRGQDVALRCDPISGHVSLFWYQQALGQGPEFLTYFQNEAQLDKSGLPSDRFFAERPEGSVSTLKIQRTQQEDSAVYLCASSPRLAGEVEQFFGPGTRLTVL.

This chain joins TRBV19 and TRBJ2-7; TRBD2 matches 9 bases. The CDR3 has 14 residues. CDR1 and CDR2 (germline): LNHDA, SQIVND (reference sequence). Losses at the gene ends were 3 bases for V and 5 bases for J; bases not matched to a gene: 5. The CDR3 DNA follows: TGTGCCAGTAGTATTGGCGGGAGGGGCCACGAGCAGTACTTC. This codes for CASSIGGRGHEQYF.

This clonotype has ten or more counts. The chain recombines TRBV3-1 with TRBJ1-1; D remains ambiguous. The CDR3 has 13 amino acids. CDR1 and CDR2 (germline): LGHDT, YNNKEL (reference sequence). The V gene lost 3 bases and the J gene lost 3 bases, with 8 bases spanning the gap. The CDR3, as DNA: TGTGCCAGCAGCCACAGGCGATACACTGAAGCTTTCTTT. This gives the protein CASSHRRYTEAFF.

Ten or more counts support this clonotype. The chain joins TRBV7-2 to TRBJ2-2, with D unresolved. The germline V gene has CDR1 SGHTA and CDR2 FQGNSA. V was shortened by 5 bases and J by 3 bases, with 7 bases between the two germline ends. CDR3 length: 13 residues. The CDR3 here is CASSPEDTGELFF. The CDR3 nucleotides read TGTGCCAGCAGCCCCGAGGACACCGGGGAGCTGTTTTTT.